This TCR beta chain is drawn from a study of blood T cell repertoires in COVID-19. Whole-study context: From the United States, Italy and Spain came samples of acute and convalescent COVID-19.

Authors' data handling: Amplification with reference gene primers provided the estimates of nucleated cell counts. Measured with immunoSEQ multiplex PCR; TCRdb has only the in-frame clones, and not every one. V, J and clone size reflect that table, while D and trimming were determined from the DNA. Of 100,000 or so clones listed, around 92% are singletons. CDR1 is LGHDT, CDR2 YNNKEL, per germline (reference sequence). There are 14 residues in the CDR3. The V and J ends lost 0 bases and 0 bases respectively, with 6 bases between them. Sequencing was carried out using peripheral blood. The receptor was derived from a man between 45 and 60 years old with active COVID-19. The V call is TRBV3-1 (or the pseudogene TRBV3-2), the J call TRBJ2-7; no clear D. CDR3 bases: TGTGCCAGCAGCCAAGACCCAAACTCCTACGAGCAGTACTTC. Translated: CASSQDPNSYEQYF.